The rows below give T cell receptor beta chains drawn from one sample of a study of technical replicates of blood from a handful of donors. The assay was immunoSEQ multiplex PCR, and TCRdb's table has in-frame clones only and misses some. The sample records about 64,000 clones, around nine tenths being singletons. The source material was PBMCs. These receptor sequences come from a human donor in good health. Some clones in this sample may be carry-over from other donors' samples. Both conserved end residues are part of each CDR3. The order of the fields is CDR3 protein, CDR3 DNA, V gene, clone size, J gene, D gene. A D gene is named only where the DNA matches it firmly. A row's size may be missing; if present it is once, few, many or a size class.

cdr3_aa: CASSLGGGLDRVGGYTF; cdr3_nt: TGTGCCAGCAGCTTAGGAGGAGGGTTGGATAGAGTCGGTGGCTACACCTTC; v_call: TRBV7-8; clone_size: NA; j_call: TRBJ1-2; d_call: NA
cdr3_aa: CAWSVPPLRPTYF; cdr3_nt: TGTGCCTGGAGTGTACCCCCCCTCAGGCCTACGTACTTC; v_call: TRBV30; clone_size: NA; j_call: TRBJ2-5; d_call: NA
cdr3_aa: CASSRGLAGGREQFF; cdr3_nt: TGTGCCAGCAGCCGAGGACTAGCGGGAGGACGTGAGCAGTTCTTC; v_call: TRBV7-3; clone_size: NA; j_call: TRBJ2-1; d_call: TRBD2
cdr3_aa: CASSHIYGQRDSYNEQFF; cdr3_nt: TGTGCCAGCAGTCACATATACGGGCAGCGGGACTCCTACAATGAGCAGTTCTTC; v_call: TRBV27; clone_size: NA; j_call: TRBJ2-1; d_call: TRBD2
cdr3_aa: CASSPNRNTEAFF; cdr3_nt: TGTGCCAGCTCACCAAACAGGAACACTGAAGCTTTCTTT; v_call: TRBV18; clone_size: NA; j_call: TRBJ1-1; d_call: NA
cdr3_aa: CAWSRDSMNTEAFF; cdr3_nt: TGTGCCTGGAGTAGAGACAGTATGAACACTGAAGCTTTCTTT; v_call: TRBV30; clone_size: NA; j_call: TRBJ1-1; d_call: NA
cdr3_aa: CASRADEGATVQSYTDTQYF; cdr3_nt: TGTGCCAGCAGGGCCGACGAGGGGGCTACCGTCCAGAGTTACACAGATACGCAGTATTTT; v_call: TRBV7-3; clone_size: NA; j_call: TRBJ2-3; d_call: TRBD1
cdr3_aa: CASSEILAGGPGEQYF; cdr3_nt: TGTGCCAGCAGTGAAATTCTAGCGGGAGGGCCTGGGGAGCAGTACTTC; v_call: TRBV6-1; clone_size: NA; j_call: TRBJ2-7; d_call: TRBD2
cdr3_aa: CASSSSYGTSTDTQYF; cdr3_nt: TGCGCCAGCAGCTCCTCGTACGGGACTAGCACAGATACGCAGTATTTT; v_call: TRBV5-1; clone_size: NA; j_call: TRBJ2-3; d_call: NA
cdr3_aa: CASTPGQGPYGYTF; cdr3_nt: TGTGCCTCGACCCCGGGACAGGGACCGTATGGCTACACCTTC; v_call: TRBV6-1; clone_size: NA; j_call: TRBJ1-2; d_call: TRBD1
cdr3_aa: CASSDAGGGNYGYTF; cdr3_nt: TGTGCCAGCAGCGACGCAGGGGGCGGTAACTATGGCTACACCTTC; v_call: TRBV7-8; clone_size: NA; j_call: TRBJ1-2; d_call: TRBD1
cdr3_aa: CSVEGQGVFYEQYF; cdr3_nt: TGCAGCGTTGAGGGTCAGGGGGTCTTCTACGAGCAGTACTTC; v_call: TRBV29-1; clone_size: NA; j_call: TRBJ2-7; d_call: TRBD1
cdr3_aa: CASSPGTGRGLPYEQYF; cdr3_nt: TGTGCCAGCAGTCCAGGGACAGGCCGAGGCCTACCCTACGAGCAGTACTTC; v_call: TRBV28; clone_size: NA; j_call: TRBJ2-7; d_call: TRBD1
cdr3_aa: CAWSPGTDTQYF; cdr3_nt: TGTGCCTGGAGTCCCGGGACAGATACGCAGTATTTT; v_call: TRBV30; clone_size: NA; j_call: TRBJ2-3; d_call: NA
cdr3_aa: CSVERQGKGYTF; cdr3_nt: TGCAGCGTTGAAAGACAGGGCAAAGGCTACACCTTC; v_call: TRBV29-1; clone_size: once; j_call: TRBJ1-2; d_call: TRBD1
cdr3_aa: CASSPPGPLYTEAFF; cdr3_nt: TGTGCCAGCTCACCACCGGGCCCCCTCTACACTGAAGCTTTCTTT; v_call: TRBV18; clone_size: NA; j_call: TRBJ1-1; d_call: NA
cdr3_aa: CASTGGVRGLYNEQFF; cdr3_nt: TGTGCCAGCACGGGAGGCGTGCGGGGGCTCTACAATGAGCAGTTCTTC; v_call: TRBV2; clone_size: NA; j_call: TRBJ2-1; d_call: NA
cdr3_aa: CASSDSLRNSYNEQFF; cdr3_nt: TGTGCCAGCAGTGACTCTCTGCGGAATTCCTACAATGAGCAGTTCTTC; v_call: TRBV6-4; clone_size: NA; j_call: TRBJ2-1; d_call: NA
cdr3_aa: CAWSDPRAGWNTEAFF; cdr3_nt: TGTGCCTGGAGTGACCCCCGGGCAGGGTGGAACACTGAAGCTTTCTTT; v_call: TRBV30; clone_size: NA; j_call: TRBJ1-1; d_call: NA